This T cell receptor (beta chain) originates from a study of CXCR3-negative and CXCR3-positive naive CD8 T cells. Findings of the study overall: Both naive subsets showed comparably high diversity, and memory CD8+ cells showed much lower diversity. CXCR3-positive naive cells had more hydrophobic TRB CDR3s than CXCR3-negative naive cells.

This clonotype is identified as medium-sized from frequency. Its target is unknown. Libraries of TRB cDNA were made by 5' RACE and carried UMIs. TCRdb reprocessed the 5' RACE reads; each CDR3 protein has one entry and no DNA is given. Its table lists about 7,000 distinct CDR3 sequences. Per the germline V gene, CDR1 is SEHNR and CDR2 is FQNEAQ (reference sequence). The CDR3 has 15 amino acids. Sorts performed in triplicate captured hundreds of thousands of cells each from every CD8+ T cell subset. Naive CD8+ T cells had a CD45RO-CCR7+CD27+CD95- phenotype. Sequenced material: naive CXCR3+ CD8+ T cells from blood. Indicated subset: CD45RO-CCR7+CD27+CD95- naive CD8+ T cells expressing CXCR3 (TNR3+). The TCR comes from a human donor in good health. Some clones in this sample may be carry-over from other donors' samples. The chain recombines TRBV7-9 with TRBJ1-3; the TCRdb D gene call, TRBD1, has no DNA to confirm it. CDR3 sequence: CASSSSRDRGNTIYF.